Below, one TCR beta chain is given with its context. Its antigen is unidentified. Use of 60 Vbeta and 13 Jbeta primers characterized the PCR. TCRdb's copy holds only in-frame clones and misses some; the assay was immunoSEQ multiplex PCR. The profile shows roughly 120,000 clones, about 8.5% of them singletons. The CDR3 spans 15 residues. Germline values: CDR1 MGHRA, CDR2 YSYEKL. Trimming took 3 bases from V and 4 from J, leaving 16 bases between them. These data come from a study of cytomegalovirus exposure and HLA in healthy donors. Broader study findings: Presence/absence analyses assumed roughly uniform sequencing depth across donors.

Sequencing input: PBMCs. The genes are TRBV4-1 and TRBJ2-7; tentatively, D is TRBD2 (6 bases). The TCR comes from a man aged 35-49 years in good health and CMV-seronegative. The CDR3 protein is CASSQMGGEAYEQYF. CDR3 coding DNA: TGCGCCAGCAGCCAGATGGGAGGTGAAGCGTACGAGCAGTACTTC.